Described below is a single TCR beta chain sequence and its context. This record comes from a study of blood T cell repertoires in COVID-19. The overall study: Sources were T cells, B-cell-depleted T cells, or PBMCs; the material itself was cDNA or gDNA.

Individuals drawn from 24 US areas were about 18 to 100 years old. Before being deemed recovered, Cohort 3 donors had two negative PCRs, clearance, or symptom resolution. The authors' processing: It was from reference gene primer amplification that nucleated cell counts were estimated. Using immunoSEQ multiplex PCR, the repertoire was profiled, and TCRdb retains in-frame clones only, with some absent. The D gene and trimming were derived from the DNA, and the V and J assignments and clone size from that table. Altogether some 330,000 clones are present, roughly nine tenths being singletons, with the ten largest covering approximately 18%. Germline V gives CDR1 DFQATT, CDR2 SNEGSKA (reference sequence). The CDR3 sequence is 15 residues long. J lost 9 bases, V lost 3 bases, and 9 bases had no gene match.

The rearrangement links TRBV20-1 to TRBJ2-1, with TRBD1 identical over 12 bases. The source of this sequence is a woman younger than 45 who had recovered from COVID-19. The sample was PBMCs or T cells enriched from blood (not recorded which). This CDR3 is CSASNWDRGRIEQFF. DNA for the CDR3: TGCAGTGCTAGTAACTGGGACAGGGGGCGAATTGAGCAGTTCTTC.